The clone carrying this T cell receptor beta chain was found a few times. The CDR3 length is 14 residues. J lost 2 bases, V lost 4 bases, and 2 bases had no gene match. Germline V lookup: CDR1 LNHDA, CDR2 SQIVND (reference sequence). This entry belongs to a study of OX40 agonist ivuxolimab in advanced cancers. Across the study: Among those enrolled, mean age was 60 years (range about 23 to 85) and about 81% were male.

Using immunoSEQ multiplex PCR, the repertoire was profiled, and TCRdb retains in-frame clones only, with some absent. The table lists around 25,000 clones, 77% of them singletons. The sequencing used CD4+ or CD8+ T cells sorted from blood, collected in a trial of the OX40 agonist ivuxolimab. The sequence derives from an adult with an advanced solid tumor such as melanoma, head and neck, liver or kidney cancer. The chain joins TRBV19 to TRBJ1-5, with 7 bases matching TRBD1. The CDR3 here is CASSTGQGNQPQHF. CDR3 nucleotide sequence: TGTGCCAGTAGTACCGGACAGGGCAATCAGCCCCAGCATTTT.